This T cell receptor (beta chain) originates from a study of a mutant IDH1 vaccine in newly diagnosed glioma. For the study at large: A 62.5% male, 37.5% female split and a mean age of roughly 37 years characterized treated patients.

Regarding time point: week 11, during vaccination. Every vaccine dose comprised 300 ug of mutant IDH1 20-mer peptide plus topical imiquimod. Study conclusions and caveats: Patients mounted vaccine-induced immune responses in approximately 93% of cases.

This clone was recorded only once. Its antigen is undetermined. Data came from immunoSEQ multiplex PCR; TCRdb stores just in-frame clones and leaves some out. The repertoire holds around 66,000 clones, over 70% seen once, with approximately 5.9% in the top ten. The germline V and J ends were trimmed by 4 bases and 14 bases, with 15 bases remaining between them. Germline V lookup: CDR1 SGHTA, CDR2 FQGTGA. This CDR3 is built from 13 residues. The specimen was PBMCs, collected from a glioma patient whose treatment included an IDH1 peptide vaccine. The chain joins TRBV7-3 to TRBJ1-6, with D tentatively TRBD1 (6 bases). The clonotype comes from a man aged 50-60 years with glioma. DNA for the CDR3: TGTGCCAGCAGCTCCACCCTAAGGGGGACCCTCCACTTT. It translates to CASSSTLRGTLHF.